This record looks at one T cell receptor beta chain sequence and its context. At the DNA level, this CDR3 is encoded by other sequences in the same sample as well. The data stem from a study of blood T cell repertoires in COVID-19. Study background: The samples span acute and convalescent COVID-19 from the United States, Italy and Spain. Nucleic acid was either cDNA or gDNA, and it came from T cells, B-cell-depleted T cells, or PBMCs.

CDR3 size: 11 residues. CDR1 and CDR2 from the germline V gene are MDHEN and SYDVKM. Trimming removed 6 bases from V and 2 bases from J, with 4 bases in between. As handled by the study authors: It was from reference gene primer amplification that nucleated cell counts were estimated. The assay was immunoSEQ multiplex PCR, and TCRdb's table has in-frame clones only and misses some. The D gene and trimming were derived from the DNA, and the V and J assignments and clone size from that table. Here the sample spans approximately 190,000 clones, around four fifths being singletons. The source of this sequence is a woman aged 70-85 years with active or convalescent COVID-19. This chain links TRBV28 with TRBJ1-2; D gene unclear. Specimen: peripheral blood. This CDR3 is CASSINYGYTF. In DNA, the CDR3 is TGTGCCAGCAGCATCAACTATGGCTACACCTTC.